One and the same sample provided the 29 T cell receptor beta chains below, sequenced in a study of shared clonotypes between healthy human individuals. Generated by immunoSEQ multiplex PCR, the TCRdb table keeps only in-frame clones and is missing some. The table records roughly 2,500,000 clones, over 85% of them present only once. Specimen: naive CD4+ T cells from PBMCs. Subset noted: CD45RA+ positively selected. The receptor source for this set is a young man in good health. Some clones in this sample may be carry-over from other donors' samples.

J is TRBJ2-1 and V is TRBV11-2, with D unresolved. CDR3 length: 12 amino acids. CDR1 and CDR2 (germline): SGHAT, FQNNGV. Trimming cost V 3 bases and J 10 bases, with 10 bases left between them. CDR3 region: CASSLLGAEQFF. The CDR3 DNA is TGTGCCAGCAGCTTGCTCGGCGCCGAGCAGTTCTTC.

The chain employs TRBV7-2 and TRBJ1-3, with TRBD1 matching 7 bases. CDR3 length: 18 residues. J was trimmed by 0 bases and V by 5 bases; bases with no gene match: 13. Germline assignment: CDR1 SGHTA and CDR2 FQGNSA. The CDR3 DNA reads as TGTGCCAGCAGCCGAACCGACAGGGCCAGTTTCTCTGGAAACACCATATATTTT. Protein product: CASSRTDRASFSGNTIYF.

This chain connects TRBV5-1 to TRBJ2-5; D remains ambiguous. Trimming left V 1 base short and J 3 bases short, with 7 bases between. CDR1 and CDR2 (germline): SGHRS, YFSETQ. CDR3 length: 13 amino acids. The CDR3 loop is CASSLIPEETQYF. The CDR3 bases are TGCGCCAGCAGCTTGATTCCGGAAGAGACCCAGTACTTC.

This chain links TRBV5-6 with TRBJ2-5; the D call may be TRBD1 or TRBD2 (7 bases each). CDR1 and CDR2 from the germline V gene are SGHDT and YYEEEE. Trimming pared 5 bases from V and 4 bases from J, leaving 15 bases between. This CDR3 spans 14 amino acids. CDR3: CASRPAGGGETQYF. Here the CDR3 DNA reads TGTGCCAGCAGACCCGCAGGGGGGGGAGAGACCCAGTACTTC. The entire variable domain, with the rest obtained from reference TRBV5-6 and TRBJ2-5, is as follows: DAGVTQSPTHLIKTRGQQVTLRCSPKSGHDTVSWYQQALGQGPQFIFQYYEEEERQRGNFPDRFSGHQFPNYSSELNVNALLLGDSALYLCASRPAGGGETQYFGPGTRLLVL.

The CDR3 region is CASRLVAGSYNEQFF. CDR3 DNA: TGCGCCAGCAGGCTGGTGGCGGGGTCCTACAATGAGCAGTTCTTC. The rearrangement uses TRBV5-1 and TRBJ2-1; a weak D match, TRBD2 (6 bases). The CDR3 extends over 15 amino acids. Trimming pared 5 bases from V and 1 base from J, leaving 13 bases between. Germline V gene data show CDR1 as SGHRS and CDR2 as YFSETQ. The variable domain in full, with the rest retrieved from reference TRBV5-1 and TRBJ2-1, is KAGVTQTPRYLIKTRGQQVTLSCSPISGHRSVSWYQQTPGQGLQFLFEYFSETQRNKGNFPGRFSGRQFSNSRSEMNVSTLELGDSALYLCASRLVAGSYNEQFFGPGTRLTVL.

This clone has just a few counts. This chain uses TRBV28 with TRBJ1-1; D not resolved. CDR3 length: 12 amino acids. Trimming took 6 bases from V and 11 from J, leaving 16 bases between them. CDR1 and CDR2 (germline): MDHEN, SYDVKM. The CDR3 protein is CASSSPLRAAFF. CDR3 bases: TGTGCCAGCAGCTCACCTTTAAGGGCGGCTTTCTTT.

Notes on this clone: Compared with germline, one end of the junction differs, possibly owing to a read error. Other DNA sequences in this sample translate to the same CDR3. This rearrangement joins TRBV30 to TRBJ1-1; the D gene is possibly TRBD1 (6 bases). The germline V gene has CDR1 GTSNPN and CDR2 SVGIG (reference sequence). The CDR3 sequence is 12 residues long. CDR3 sequence reads: CAWNLAGAEAFF. For the CDR3, the DNA is TGTGCCTGGAACCTAGCGGGGGCTGAAGCCTTCTTT. The whole variable domain, remainder taken from reference TRBV30 and TRBJ1-1, is SQTIHQWPATLVQPVGSPLSLECTVEGTSNPNLYWYRQAAGRGLQLLFYSVGIGQISSEVPQNLSASRPQDRQFILSSKKLLLSDSGFYLCAWNLAGAEAFFGQGTRLTVV.

The rearrangement joins TRBV6-1 to TRBJ2-2, with D possibly matching TRBD1 (6 bases). CDR3 length equals 13 residues. Trimming shortened V by 6 bases and J by 6 bases, and 11 bases separated the two germline ends. Germline V lookup: CDR1 MNHNS, CDR2 SASEGT. The CDR3 loop is CASRPGVAGELFF. The CDR3 DNA reads as TGTGCCAGCAGACCAGGGGTAGCCGGGGAGCTGTTTTTT.

This clone was detected only once. This chain uses TRBV9 with TRBJ2-1; D unresolved. Germline V gene lookup returns CDR1 SGDLS and CDR2 YYNGEE. CDR3 size: 16 residues. V lost 0 bases and J 0 bases, leaving 10 bases between the germline ends. The DNA for the CDR3 is TGTGCCAGCAGCGTAGTAAGCCAAAGCTCCTACAATGAGCAGTTCTTC. This codes for CASSVVSQSSYNEQFF.

This clone was seen a single time. As DNA, the CDR3 is TGTGCTAGTGGTTTGGTGAACGTCCTGACTTTC. This translates into CASGLVNVLTF. The chain uses TRBV12-5 and TRBJ2-6; no clear D gene. V lost 0 bases and J 10 bases, leaving 1 base between the germline ends. Germline assignment: CDR1 LGHNT and CDR2 FRNRAP. This CDR3 is built from 11 residues.

The gene calls are TRBV7-8 and TRBJ1-1, with D uncertain. The CDR3 is 15 amino acids. The germline CDR1 and CDR2 sequences are SGHVS and FQNEAQ. Trimming removed 1 base at V and 4 bases at J, with 13 bases between. CDR3 amino acids: CASSLVGLLGTEAFF. The CDR3 nucleotides read TGTGCCAGCAGCTTAGTCGGGTTATTGGGCACTGAAGCTTTCTTT.

The chain links TRBV6-6 to TRBJ2-7; D is undetermined. CDR1 MNHNY and CDR2 SVGAGI come from the germline V gene (reference sequence). V gave up 7 bases and J gave up 0 bases, with 13 bases separating them. The CDR3 length is 14 residues. The CDR3 bases are TGTGCCAGCACCTCGACACGAGGCTCCTACGAGCAGTACTTC. Translated, it gives CASTSTRGSYEQYF.

The rearrangement uses TRBV19 and TRBJ2-7; TRBD2 might be the D (6 bases). The CDR3 covers 16 residues. V lost 5 bases and J lost 5, with 22 bases in between. In germline, CDR1 is LNHDA, CDR2 SQIVND (reference sequence). CDR3 DNA: TGTGCCAGTAGTTCCGGCCCGGGCGGGATTAGCAACGAGCAGTACTTC. Amino acid sequence: CASSSGPGGISNEQYF. Looking up the rest from reference TRBV19 and TRBJ2-7 gives the full variable domain: DGGITQSPKYLFRKEGQNVTLSCEQNLNHDAMYWYRQDPGQGLRLIYYSQIVNDFQKGDIAEGYSVSREKKESFPLTVTSAQKNPTAFYLCASSSGPGGISNEQYFGPGTRLTVT.

This rearrangement joins TRBV5-4 to TRBJ1-4; possibly TRBD1 for D (6 bases). The CDR3 has 16 amino acids. The germline V gene encodes CDR1 SGHNT and CDR2 YYREEE (reference sequence). V lost 0 bases and J lost 3, with 12 bases in between. CDR3 in amino acids: CASSLDRATANEKLFF. The CDR3 nucleotides read TGTGCCAGCAGCTTGGACAGGGCTACGGCTAATGAAAAACTGTTTTTT.

The gene calls are TRBV28 and TRBJ2-1; perhaps TRBD2 as D (6 bases). Trimming took off 6 bases at V and 8 bases at J, with 23 bases between the two ends. CDR1 and CDR2 (germline): MDHEN, SYDVKM. The CDR3 runs to 16 residues. CDR3 loop: CASRTTRYVSSDEQFF. CDR3 nucleotides: TGTGCCAGCAGGACGACTAGATATGTTAGTAGCGATGAGCAGTTCTTC.

The chain is built from TRBV6-6 and TRBJ2-3, with 16 bases fitting TRBD2. V shed 4 bases, J shed 4 bases, and the junction held 2 bases outside the gene matches. The germline V gene encodes CDR1 MNHNY and CDR2 SVGAGI (reference sequence). This CDR3 has 16 residues. The CDR3 nucleotides are TGTGCCAGCAGTTGGGGACTAGCGGGAGGGCCAGATACGCAGTATTTT. Translating it yields CASSWGLAGGPDTQYF.

V is TRBV6-6 and J is TRBJ2-5, with 9 nucleotides matching TRBD1. In germline, CDR1 is MNHNY, CDR2 SVGAGI (reference sequence). The CDR3 loop spans 14 amino acids. After removal of 8 bases from V and 5 bases from J, the junction contained 9 bases not matched to a gene. The CDR3 sequence is CASQYGTGLETQYF. In DNA form, the CDR3 reads TGTGCCAGCCAATACGGGACAGGGCTTGAGACCCAGTACTTC.

Remarks on this clone: The sample has other DNA sequences that encode this CDR3 too. The V and J genes are TRBV19 and TRBJ2-5, with unresolved D. Germline CDR1 and CDR2: LNHDA and SQIVND (reference sequence). This CDR3 spans 11 amino acids. V lost 6 bases to trimming and J lost 2 bases, with 4 bases between them. CDR3 DNA: TGTGCCAGTAGCAAACAAGAGACCCAGTACTTC. Translated: CASSKQETQYF.

The J gene is TRBJ1-2, the V gene TRBV27; the match to TRBD1 covers 7 bases. The J segment lost 5 bases and the V segment lost 6 bases, leaving 12 bases of the junction unmatched. The CDR3 runs to 15 residues. CDR1 is MNHEY and CDR2 is SMNVEV in the germline V gene (reference sequence). Here the CDR3 reads CASSRGTAVLYGYTF. The CDR3, as DNA: TGTGCCAGCAGCCGAGGGACAGCCGTTCTGTATGGCTACACCTTC.

The chain carries TRBV29-1 and TRBJ2-5, with TRBD1 as a possible D gene (5 bases). This CDR3 is 13 amino acids long. In germline, CDR1 is SQVTM, CDR2 ANQGSEA. Deletions cut 4 bases from V and 4 bases from J, with 13 bases between. As DNA, the CDR3 is TGCAGCGTTGCGGGCCTTAGGGGAGAGACCCAGTACTTC. It encodes CSVAGLRGETQYF.

The V gene is TRBV2, the J gene TRBJ2-2; TRBD1 or TRBD2 may be the D gene (5 bases each). Germline CDR1 and CDR2: SNHLY and FYNNEI. This CDR3 spans 17 amino acids. V was clipped by 2 bases and J by 3 bases, with 16 bases between them. The CDR3 loop is CASSEFRAGSYTGELFF. In DNA form, the CDR3 reads TGTGCCAGCAGTGAATTTAGGGCAGGGAGCTACACCGGGGAGCTGTTTTTT.

V and J are TRBV5-1 and TRBJ2-3; TRBD2 matches at 14 bases. This CDR3 has 17 residues. The germline V gene has CDR1 SGHRS and CDR2 YFSETQ. Trimming at V came to 4 bases and at J to 0 bases, leaving 4 bases not matched to a gene. In DNA, the CDR3 is TGCGCCAGCAGCGCCGGGACTAGCGGGAGTAGCACAGATACGCAGTATTTT. It translates to CASSAGTSGSSTDTQYF.

This clone came up once. The chain has TRBV7-9 and TRBJ2-4; D might be TRBD1 (5 bases). This CDR3 has 16 residues. V was pared by 1 base and J by 0 bases, with 10 bases between. Germline V gives CDR1 SEHNR, CDR2 FQNEAQ (reference sequence). This CDR3 is CASSLVDRLAKNIQYF. The CDR3 bases are TGTGCCAGCAGCTTAGTTGACAGACTAGCCAAAAACATTCAGTACTTC.

The chain is built from TRBV7-3 and TRBJ2-5; D uncertain. V was trimmed by 1 base and J by 4 bases, leaving 7 bases between them. CDR1 is SGHTA, CDR2 FQGTGA, per germline. The CDR3 is 13 amino acids. The CDR3 DNA reads TGTGCCAGCAGCTTAAACGAACGAGAGACCCAGTACTTC. The encoded protein is CASSLNERETQYF. The full variable domain, in which reference TRBV7-3 and TRBJ2-5 provide the parts outside the CDR3, is GAGVSQTPSNKVTEKGKYVELRCDPISGHTALYWYRQSLGQGPEFLIYFQGTGAADDSGLPNDRFFAVRPEGSVSTLKIQRTERGDSAVYLCASSLNERETQYFGPGTRLLVL.

The rearrangement links TRBV5-4 to TRBJ2-5; 13 positions agree with TRBD2. This CDR3 contains 18 residues. Per the germline V gene, CDR1 is SGHNT and CDR2 is YYREEE (reference sequence). J lost 5 bases, V lost 2 bases, and 12 bases had no gene match. The CDR3 here is CASSFPPGLAGMGETQYF. CDR3 DNA sequence: TGTGCCAGCAGCTTTCCACCGGGACTAGCGGGAATGGGGGAGACCCAGTACTTC.

This sequence joins TRBV5-4 and TRBJ2-5; perhaps TRBD2 as D (6 bases). V was shortened by 0 bases and J by 1 base, with 16 bases between the two germline ends. The CDR3 has 17 amino acids. Germline lookup yields CDR1 SGHNT and CDR2 YYREEE (reference sequence). CDR3: CASSLDATSQPQETQYF. CDR3 sequence (DNA): TGTGCCAGCAGCTTGGATGCGACTAGTCAACCCCAAGAGACCCAGTACTTC.

The chain recombines TRBV5-4 with TRBJ2-1, with no clear D. The CDR3 totals 15 residues. Trimming took 1 base from V and 3 from J, leaving 11 bases between them. The germline CDR1 and CDR2 sequences are SGHNT and YYREEE (reference sequence). CDR3 coding DNA: TGTGCCAGCAGCTTGACCCTGGATCGCTACAATGAGCAGTTCTTC. This translates into CASSLTLDRYNEQFF.

The V and J genes are TRBV5-1 and TRBJ1-5, with 7 bases lining up with TRBD1. The CDR3 consists of 15 residues. Germline values: CDR1 SGHRS, CDR2 YFSETQ. V dropped 4 bases and J dropped 3; count of bases not matched to a gene: 7. CDR3 sequence (DNA): TGCGCCAGCAGCCCCCGGACAGGTCTCAATCAGCCCCAGCATTTT. As protein: CASSPRTGLNQPQHF. Supplemented by reference TRBV5-1 and TRBJ1-5, the full variable domain reads KAGVTQTPRYLIKTRGQQVTLSCSPISGHRSVSWYQQTPGQGLQFLFEYFSETQRNKGNFPGRFSGRQFSNSRSEMNVSTLELGDSALYLCASSPRTGLNQPQHFGDGTRLSIL.

V usage is TRBV9 and J usage is TRBJ2-1, with TRBD1 matching 10 bases. V was pared by 2 bases and J by 6 bases, with 8 bases of the junction left unmatched. CDR3 length: 16 residues. In germline, CDR1 is SGDLS, CDR2 YYNGEE. The CDR3 here is CASSVRGDRGINEQFF. The DNA for the CDR3 is TGTGCCAGCAGCGTGCGCGGGGACAGGGGTATCAATGAGCAGTTCTTC.